The present entry profiles one T cell receptor (beta chain) with its context. This clonotype came up many times. The antigen it binds to is not known. Base qualities were left out, and no much larger clone turns up one base away. The germline V gene provides CDR1 SGHNT and CDR2 YENEEA. The CDR3 runs 14 residues from the cysteine to the phenylalanine. The kept DNA is CDR3 alone, 42 bases in frame from the first base. The germline V and J ends show losses of 4 bases and 3 bases respectively, and no gene match explains 4 bases of the junction. This specimen belongs to a study of Graves' ophthalmopathy and Graves' hyperthyroidism (dated by TCRdb to between 2017 and 2018). Context from the whole study: Hyperthyroidism was considered stable if no progression to ophthalmopathy occurred within 18 months of follow-up. Following sample collection, hyperthyroidism patients were given methimazole at a starting dose of 30 mg daily, and ophthalmopathy patients were given high-dose intravenous methylprednisolone. In total, around 130 blood samples were TCR-sequenced: around 42 ophthalmopathy, some 72 hyperthyroidism and around 17 hyperthyroidism-to-ophthalmopathy patients. For independent validation, a separate cohort was made up of fewer than 20 hyperthyroidism patients plus 17 patients who later progressed from hyperthyroidism to ophthalmopathy. TCR beta repertoire signatures were used to distinguish Graves' ophthalmopathy from Graves' hyperthyroidism and to predict progression to ophthalmopathy. To explore V-J signatures distinguishing ophthalmopathy from hyperthyroidism, a discovery set of about a hundred patients (more than 40 ophthalmopathy, roughly 55 stable hyperthyroidism) was enrolled. In over 5 hyperthyroidism patients, the T-cell repertoire of thyroid tissue was compared with the T-cell repertoire of blood.

General study outcomes and caveats: In cross-validation, the 13-signature model distinguished ophthalmopathy from stable hyperthyroidism with roughly 90% sensitivity and around 82% specificity, and in the test set the corresponding values were around 80% and 75%. In validation, the model predicted ophthalmopathy progression with about 71% sensitivity and around 72% specificity; around twelve predicted patients were CT-confirmed with GO in a median of approximately six months. Most expanded thyroid clonotypes with a frequency above 0.001 also appeared in blood, which suggests that blood repertoires may reflect the immune response in the thyroid. No statistical method was used to predetermine the sample size, and group allocation was not hidden from the investigators.

For repertoire sequencing, TCR beta CDR3 regions were amplified from RNA transcripts. The first round was an RT-PCR using HTBI primers with the Qiagen OneStep RT-PCR kit, and this first round was followed by a second-round multiplex PCR, then size selection and purification. Libraries were sequenced on an Illumina HiSeq2000 using paired-end 100 bp reads. Processing in the source paper ran as follows. SOAPnuke was used for read processing, and reads with adapters, uncalled bases, a mean Phred below 15, or no exact constant-primer or identifier match were discarded. COPE v1.2.5 was used to merge the high-quality paired reads. Clonotypes were defined as unique nucleotide sequences and were aligned to IMGT TRB V, D and J references using MiTCR v1.1. The analysis was limited to V-J combinations with a frequency above 0.0001, which together covered just over 98% of the repertoires. For each V-J combination, a TCR clonal expansion and chaos score was defined as F50 clonal expansion divided by the chaos observed in the TCRdist matrix. Welch's t-statistics and random forest were used to narrow the features down to 13 V-J combinations, which were then fed into a naive Bayes classifier. The similarity between thyroid and blood repertoires was quantified using the Morisita-Horn index. TCRdb passed the public sequencing reads through fastp at Q25 and MiXCR, retaining productive beta sequences. A single entry per CDR3 protein holds the most common genes and DNA from its merged rows. The V and J calls reflect TCRdb's pipeline rather than the authors' work. Recorded for this sample are a few hundred thousand distinct CDR3 sequences; 39% of them occurred a single time. The ten largest account for around 4.6% of the sample.

Hyperthyroidism patients were newly diagnosed, were aged 18 to 65 years, and had a disease duration under 2 months. Patients were excluded if they had other autoimmune diseases, uncontrolled infections, pregnancy or lactation. Clinical symptoms, serum thyroxine, TRAb, thyroid ultrasound and orbital computed tomography were used for diagnosis. Trizol reagent was used to extract the total RNA, and its quality was then checked on an Agilent 2100 Bioanalyzer. Recombination joined TRBV11-3 with TRBJ2-7; TRBD1 lines up with 9 middle nucleotides. The sequenced material came from peripheral blood or thyroid tissue (not recorded which). This receptor was identified in an adult man with Graves' hyperthyroidism. Here is the DNA: TGTGCCAGCAGCTCCGGGACAGGGTACTACGAGCAGTACTTC. This codes for CASSSGTGYYEQYF.